The next 20 T cell receptor beta chains were all read from a single sample in a study of stem cell transplantation in POMP-related autoinflammatory disease. Profiled with immunoSEQ multiplex PCR; TCRdb holds only in-frame clones, not every one. In the table there are some 70,000 clones, approximately 91% of which are singletons. The sequencing here drew on CD4+ T cells from PBMCs, taken after stem cell transplantation. The receptors here all came from a human patient with POMP-related autoinflammation and immune dysregulation (PRAID). Some T cells may possibly be graft donor cells.

This rearrangement joins TRBV18 to TRBJ2-2; TRBD1 matches 7 bases. Losses at the gene ends were 2 bases for V and 4 bases for J; bases not matched to a gene: 1. CDR1 is KGHSH and CDR2 is LQKENI in the germline V gene. This CDR3 has 14 amino acids. The CDR3 sequence: CASSPDRVTGELFF. DNA for the CDR3: TGTGCCAGCTCACCAGACAGGGTCACCGGGGAGCTGTTTTTT.

This chain links TRBV28 with TRBJ2-7; D is tentatively TRBD1 or TRBD2 (5 bases each). The V end lost 2 bases, the J end lost 3 bases, and 11 bases lay between the germline ends. Looked up from germline, CDR1 is MDHEN and CDR2 is SYDVKM. This CDR3 region has 14 residues. CDR3 amino acids: CASSLGGLGYEQYF. CDR3 nucleotides: TGTGCCAGCAGTTTAGGGGGTTTGGGCTACGAGCAGTACTTC.

The V and J genes are TRBV5-1 and TRBJ1-5; unclear D gene. Germline lookup yields CDR1 SGHRS and CDR2 YFSETQ. Trimming cost V 4 bases and J 9 bases, with 20 bases left between them. The CDR3 is 15 amino acids. The CDR3 nucleotides read TGCGCCAGCAGCCCTGGGCCCGACCGACCGTCGCCCCAGCATTTT. It encodes CASSPGPDRPSPQHF.

V usage is TRBV5-6 and J usage is TRBJ2-7; D call uncertain. The germline CDR1 and CDR2 sequences are SGHDT and YYEEEE. The CDR3 covers 19 residues. V lost 1 base and J lost 2, with 25 bases in between. The CDR3 here is CASSLMGPPGLTGTYEQYF. CDR3 DNA sequence: TGTGCCAGCAGCTTGATGGGCCCCCCCGGGCTCACTGGGACCTACGAGCAGTACTTC.

The chain recombines TRBV27 with TRBJ2-1, with 11 bases aligning to TRBD2. This CDR3 comprises 18 residues. CDR1 is MNHEY and CDR2 is SMNVEV in the germline V gene (reference sequence). V was pared by 7 bases and J by 0 bases, with 11 bases of the junction left unmatched. This CDR3 reads CASIPHYSGRASYNEQFF. The DNA for the CDR3 is TGTGCCAGCATCCCACACTATAGCGGGAGGGCCTCCTACAATGAGCAGTTCTTC.

The chain couples TRBV24-1 to TRBJ2-3; a weak D match, TRBD1 (6 bases). V was pared by 5 bases and J by 5 bases, with 22 bases between. The CDR3 has 17 amino acids. Germline-derived CDR1 and CDR2 are KGHDR and SFDVKD. CDR3 sequence: CATSGVTGTLGGDTQYF. In DNA, the CDR3 is TGTGCCACCAGTGGGGTCACCGGGACCCTAGGGGGAGATACGCAGTATTTT.

V gene TRBV27 combines with J gene TRBJ2-6; 7 nucleotides align to TRBD1. Germline CDR1 reads MNHEY; CDR2 reads SMNVEV (reference sequence). CDR3 length equals 16 residues. J was trimmed by 4 bases and V by 7 bases; bases with no gene match: 10. DNA of the CDR3: TGTGCCAGCACCAGTCTAGGGGGCGCGGGGGCCAACGTCCTGACTTTC. Translated: CASTSLGGAGANVLTF.

The chain is built from TRBV4-1 and TRBJ2-4, with D possibly being TRBD1 (5 bases). Per the germline V gene, CDR1 is MGHRA and CDR2 is YSYEKL. The V end was cut by 1 base, the J end by 6 bases, with 10 bases between. The CDR3 is 14 amino acids. The CDR3 here is CASSQVRGRNIQYF. The CDR3, as DNA: TGCGCCAGCAGCCAAGTTAGGGGTAGAAACATTCAGTACTTC.

The J gene is TRBJ1-2, the V gene TRBV7-2, with D possibly matching TRBD1 (6 bases). The germline V gene encodes CDR1 SGHTA and CDR2 FQGNSA. V dropped 5 bases and J dropped 0 bases, with 13 bases sitting between them. CDR3 length: 15 amino acids. The chain's CDR3 is CASSPARGSNYGYTF. DNA of the CDR3: TGTGCCAGCAGCCCAGCCAGGGGCTCTAACTATGGCTACACCTTC.

This clone was observed a single time. V usage is TRBV18 and J usage is TRBJ1-1, with 12 bases matching TRBD1. CDR1 KGHSH and CDR2 LQKENI come from the germline V gene. The CDR3 is 16 amino acids. Losses at the gene ends were 1 base for V and 6 bases for J; bases not matched to a gene: 6. The CDR3 DNA is TGTGCCAGCTCACCACGGGACAGGGGGCGAAGGGCTGAAGCTTTCTTT. This translates into CASSPRDRGRRAEAFF.

The rearrangement links TRBV13 to TRBJ2-1; a weak D match, TRBD1 (6 bases). V was cut by 1 base and J by 5 bases, with 12 bases left in between. The CDR3 length is 15 residues. Germline V gene lookup returns CDR1 PRHDT and CDR2 FYEKMQ (reference sequence). CDR3 region: CASSLDKDRDNEQFF. CDR3 nucleotide sequence: TGTGCCAGCAGCTTAGACAAGGACAGAGACAATGAGCAGTTCTTC.

This chain connects TRBV11-2 to TRBJ2-7; 11 bases map to TRBD2. Germline V CDR1 and CDR2: SGHAT, FQNNGV. V lost 2 bases to trimming and J lost 3 bases; unmatched junction nucleotides: 9. This CDR3 comprises 17 residues. In DNA form, the CDR3 reads TGTGCCAGCAGCTTATGGTTCACCGGGACTAGCGGCTACGAGCAGTACTTC. Translated, it gives CASSLWFTGTSGYEQYF. Drawing the rest from reference TRBV11-2 and TRBJ2-7, the complete variable domain is EAGVAQSPRYKIIEKRQSVAFWCNPISGHATLYWYQQILGQGPKLLIQFQNNGVVDDSQLPKDRFSAERLKGVDSTLKIQPAKLEDSAVYLCASSLWFTGTSGYEQYFGPGTRLTVT.

This clone was observed a single time. CDR3 nucleotide sequence: TGTGTCGCCCGAAGTCCGGGGCCCCCACATGATACGCAGTATTTT. Amino acids: CVARSPGPPHDTQYF. The chain joins TRBV21-1 to TRBJ2-3. TRBV21-1 is shown as a pseudogene. This CDR3 is built from 15 residues.

V gene TRBV5-4 combines with J gene TRBJ2-1, with 9 bases aligning to TRBD2. V gave up 1 base and J gave up 6 bases; unmatched junction bases: 14. The V gene's germline CDR1 is SGHNT and CDR2 YYREEE (reference sequence). CDR3 length: 18 amino acids. As DNA, the CDR3 is TGTGCCAGCAGCTTGTTGCTGAGCGCGGGGGGGATGGGCAATGAGCAGTTCTTC. Residues: CASSLLLSAGGMGNEQFF.

The chain couples TRBV4-1 to TRBJ2-2; maybe TRBD2 (6 bases). From germline, CDR1 is MGHRA and CDR2 YSYEKL. The V end lost 0 bases, the J end lost 4 bases, and 15 bases lay between the germline ends. This CDR3 has 17 residues. The CDR3 region is CASSQERGLSGTGELFF. CDR3 nucleotides: TGCGCCAGCAGCCAAGAGCGGGGCTTGAGCGGCACCGGGGAGCTGTTTTTT.

The V and J genes are TRBV2 and TRBJ1-4; 11 bases are a match to TRBD1. J was trimmed by 7 bases and V by 6 bases; bases with no gene match: 4. The CDR3 is made up of 14 amino acids. Germline loops: CDR1 SNHLY, CDR2 FYNNEI. CDR3 DNA sequence: TGTGCCAGCAGCGGACAGGGGGCGTTTGAAAAACTGTTTTTT. Protein: CASSGQGAFEKLFF.

CDR3 loop: CASSPTQDSGNTIYF. CDR3 bases: TGTGCCAGCTCACCAACACAGGACTCTGGAAACACCATATATTTT. The V call is TRBV18, the J call TRBJ1-3; D is possibly TRBD1 (5 bases). The CDR3 is made up of 15 amino acids. V was clipped by 2 bases and J by 0 bases, with 8 bases between them. Germline lookup yields CDR1 KGHSH and CDR2 LQKENI.

The chain has TRBV27 and TRBJ1-4; TRBD1 agrees at 9 bases. CDR1 is MNHEY and CDR2 is SMNVEV in the germline V gene (reference sequence). The V and J ends lost 1 base and 6 bases, in that order; junction bases with no gene match: 12. This CDR3 has 18 residues. The CDR3 DNA sequence: TGTGCCAGCAGTTTATATCTTGGGACAGGGCGGACCTATGAAAAACTGTTTTTT. Translating gives CASSLYLGTGRTYEKLFF.

The rearrangement joins TRBV18 to TRBJ2-4; 9 bases are shared with TRBD1. Germline V gene data show CDR1 as KGHSH and CDR2 as LQKENI. This CDR3 spans 15 amino acids. V shed 3 bases and J 8 bases; nucleotides not matched to a gene: 8. The CDR3 spells CASSPGPGQGYIQYF. The CDR3 coding sequence is TGTGCCAGCTCACCGGGGCCGGGACAGGGTTACATTCAGTACTTC.

This chain links TRBV10-3 with TRBJ2-7; D remains ambiguous. Trimming took off 8 bases at V and 4 bases at J, with 12 bases between the two ends. This CDR3 region has 12 residues. Per the germline V gene, CDR1 is ENHRY and CDR2 is SYGVKD. This CDR3 is CAIGITRYEQYV. The DNA for the CDR3 is TGTGCCATCGGGATTACCCGGTACGAGCAGTACGTC.